This T cell receptor beta chain was identified during a study of T cell responses to AZD1222 COVID-19 vaccine. General study results and limits: White British ancestry dominated among donors, who included more females, and clonal diversity was possibly underestimated. Spike-wide vaccine-associated CD4 TCRs dominated at 160-218 and 743-854. Reports say nearly half of spike-specific TCRs go after unmutated variant regions.

Points on this clone: No antigen is known for it.

Trimming took 5 bases from V and 4 from J, leaving 15 bases between them. Germline CDR1 is SEHNR and CDR2 is FQNEAQ (reference sequence). CDR3 length: 15 amino acids. Assay: immunoSEQ multiplex PCR; the TCRdb copy retains only in-frame clones and omits some. The table shows roughly 130,000 clones, with 92% occurring only once. The chain recombines TRBV7-9 with TRBJ2-1; D tentatively fits TRBD1 or TRBD2 (5 bases each). The starting material was peripheral blood, obtained on day 0 of AZD1222 vaccination. This sequence originates from an adult in good health. The CDR3 coding sequence is TGTGCCAGCAGCCAATACGGGACCACGTACAATGAGCAGTTCTTC. The encoded protein is CASSQYGTTYNEQFF.